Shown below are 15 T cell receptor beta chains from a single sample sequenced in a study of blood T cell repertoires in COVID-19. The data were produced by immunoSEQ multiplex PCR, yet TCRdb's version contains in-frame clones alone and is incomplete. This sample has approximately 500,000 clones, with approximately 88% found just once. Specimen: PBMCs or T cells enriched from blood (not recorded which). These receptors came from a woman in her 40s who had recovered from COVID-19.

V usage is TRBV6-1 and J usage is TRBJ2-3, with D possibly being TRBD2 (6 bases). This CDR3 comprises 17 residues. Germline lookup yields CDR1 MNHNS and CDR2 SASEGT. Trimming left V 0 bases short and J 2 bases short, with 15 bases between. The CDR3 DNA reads TGTGCCAGCAGTGAAGCGCCGACTAGTCCCAACACAGATACGCAGTATTTT. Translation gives CASSEAPTSPNTDTQYF.

CDR3 bases: TGTGCCAGCGGCTCATCGGGGTATGGCTACACCTTC. It specifies CASGSSGYGYTF. The chain is built from TRBV2 and TRBJ1-2, with D unclear. The CDR3 loop spans 12 amino acids. Germline values: CDR1 SNHLY, CDR2 FYNNEI. Trimming stripped 8 bases from V and 5 bases from J, with 12 bases between.

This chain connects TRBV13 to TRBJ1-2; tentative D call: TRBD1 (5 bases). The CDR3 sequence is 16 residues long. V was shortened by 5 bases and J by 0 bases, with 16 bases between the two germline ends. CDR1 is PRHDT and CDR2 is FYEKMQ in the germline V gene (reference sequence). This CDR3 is CASSPRGGAPNYGYTF. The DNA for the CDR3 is TGTGCCAGCAGCCCCCGGGGGGGAGCCCCTAACTATGGCTACACCTTC. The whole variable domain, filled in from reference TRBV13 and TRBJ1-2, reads AAGVIQSPRHLIKEKRETATLKCYPIPRHDTVYWYQQGPGQDPQFLISFYEKMQSDKGSIPDRFSAQQFSDYHSELNMSSLELGDSALYFCASSPRGGAPNYGYTFGSGTRLTVV.

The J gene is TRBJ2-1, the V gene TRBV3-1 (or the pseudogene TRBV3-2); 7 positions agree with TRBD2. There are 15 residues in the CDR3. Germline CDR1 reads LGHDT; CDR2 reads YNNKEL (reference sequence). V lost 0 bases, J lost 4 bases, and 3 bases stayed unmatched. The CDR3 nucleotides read TGTGCCAGCAGCCAAGACGCGGGAGAATACAATGAGCAGTTCTTC. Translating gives CASSQDAGEYNEQFF.

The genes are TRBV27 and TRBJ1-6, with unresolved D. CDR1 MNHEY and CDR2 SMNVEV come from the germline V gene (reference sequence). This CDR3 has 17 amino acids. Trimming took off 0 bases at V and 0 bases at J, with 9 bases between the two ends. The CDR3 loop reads CASSLSTSLSYNSPLHF. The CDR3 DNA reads TGTGCCAGCAGTTTATCTACATCCCTCTCCTATAATTCACCCCTCCACTTT.

The CDR3: CASSTRTGTGELFF. CDR3 coding DNA: TGTGCCAGCAGCACACGGACAGGGACCGGGGAGCTGTTTTTT. The rearrangement links TRBV9 to TRBJ2-2; 8 bases fit TRBD1. In germline, CDR1 is SGDLS, CDR2 YYNGEE. The CDR3 has 14 amino acids. The J segment lost 5 bases and the V segment lost 4 bases, leaving 4 bases of the junction unmatched. Variable domain in full (rest from reference TRBV9 and TRBJ2-2): DSGVTQTPKHLITATGQRVTLRCSPRSGDLSVYWYQQSLDQGLQFLIQYYNGEERAKGNILERFSAQQFPDLHSELNLSSLELGDSALYFCASSTRTGTGELFFGEGSRLTVL.

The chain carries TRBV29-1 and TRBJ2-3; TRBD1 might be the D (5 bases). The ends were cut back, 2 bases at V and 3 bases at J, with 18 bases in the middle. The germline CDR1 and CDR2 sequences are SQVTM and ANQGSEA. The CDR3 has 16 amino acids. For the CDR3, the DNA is TGCAGCGTTGAATTGGCAGGGAATCTCGAGACAGATACGCAGTATTTT. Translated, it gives CSVELAGNLETDTQYF.

This CDR3 is CASSQPGGYNSPLHF. In nucleotides, the CDR3 is TGTGCCAGCAGCCAACCAGGGGGATATAATTCACCCCTCCACTTT. J is TRBJ1-6 and V is TRBV14; 7 positions match TRBD1. Per germline, CDR1 SGHDN and CDR2 FVKESK. This CDR3 is 15 amino acids long. Trimming removed 2 bases from V and 4 bases from J; junction bases left unmatched: 2.

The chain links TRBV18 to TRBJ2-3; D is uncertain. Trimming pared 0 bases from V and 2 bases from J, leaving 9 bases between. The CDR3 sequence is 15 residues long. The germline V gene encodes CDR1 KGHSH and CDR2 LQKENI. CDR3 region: CASSPPLLSTDTQYF. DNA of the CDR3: TGTGCCAGCTCACCACCCTTACTATCCACAGATACGCAGTATTTT.

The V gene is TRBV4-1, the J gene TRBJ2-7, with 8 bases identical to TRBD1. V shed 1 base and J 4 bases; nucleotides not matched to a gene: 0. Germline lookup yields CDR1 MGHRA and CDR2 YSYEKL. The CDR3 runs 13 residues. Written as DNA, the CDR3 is TGCGCCAGCAGCCAAGGGACAGGGTACGAGCAGTACTTC. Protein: CASSQGTGYEQYF.

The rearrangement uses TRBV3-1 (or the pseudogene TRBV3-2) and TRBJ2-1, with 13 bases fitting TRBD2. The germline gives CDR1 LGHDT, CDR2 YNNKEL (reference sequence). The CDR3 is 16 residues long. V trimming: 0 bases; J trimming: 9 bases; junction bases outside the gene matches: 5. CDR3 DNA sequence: TGTGCCAGCAGCCAAGATCCAGGACTAGCGGGAGTTGAGCAGTTCTTC. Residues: CASSQDPGLAGVEQFF.

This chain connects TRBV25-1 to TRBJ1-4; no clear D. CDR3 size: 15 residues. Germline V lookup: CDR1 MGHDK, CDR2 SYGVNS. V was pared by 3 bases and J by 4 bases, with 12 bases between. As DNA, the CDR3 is TGTGCCAGCAGTGACCAAGGGAGGATTAATGAAAAACTGTTTTTT. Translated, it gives CASSDQGRINEKLFF.

The CDR3 nucleotides are TGTGCCAGCAGTTTACAGGAGACATCATACAATGAGCAGTTCTTC. Translated, it gives CASSLQETSYNEQFF. The V gene is TRBV6-6, the J gene TRBJ2-1; tentatively, D is TRBD1 (5 bases). The CDR3 is 15 residues long. V was pared by 4 bases and J by 4 bases, with 14 bases between. CDR1 is MNHNY and CDR2 is SVGAGI in the germline V gene (reference sequence).

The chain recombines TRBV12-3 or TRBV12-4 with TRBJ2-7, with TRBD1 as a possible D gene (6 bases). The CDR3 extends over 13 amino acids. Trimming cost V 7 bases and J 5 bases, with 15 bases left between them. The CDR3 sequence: CASTSLQGDEQYF. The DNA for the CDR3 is TGTGCCAGCACAAGTTTACAGGGCGACGAGCAGTACTTC.

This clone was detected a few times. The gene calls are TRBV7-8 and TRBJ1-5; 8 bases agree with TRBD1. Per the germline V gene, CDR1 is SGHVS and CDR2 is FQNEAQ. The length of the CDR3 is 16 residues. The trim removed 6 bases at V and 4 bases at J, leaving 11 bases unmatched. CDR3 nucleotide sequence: TGTGCCAGCAGACAGGGGGGCGGGACAGAAAATCAGCCCCAGCATTTT. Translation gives CASRQGGGTENQPQHF.